This record concerns one T cell receptor beta chain sequence. What it binds is not known. The sample is drawn from a study of cytomegalovirus exposure and HLA in healthy donors. Study outcomes and limitations: A missense DCLRE1C variant was associated with V- and J-gene trimming of TCR beta chains in a later analysis, and an independent cohort replicated the association. Accurate prediction of HLA-A and HLA-B alleles (for most subjects) was reportedly achieved from TCR beta sequences. When presence/absence was analysed, sequencing depth was taken to be roughly uniform across donors.

Both 60 Vbeta primers and 13 Jbeta primers went into the PCR. Sequencing was performed with immunoSEQ multiplex PCR; in TCRdb, only in-frame clones are kept and a portion is missing. Among some 170,000 clones listed, 65% to 85% were seen once. V was shortened by 0 bases and J by 5 bases, with 28 bases between the two germline ends. The CDR3 length is 20 residues. Germline V gives CDR1 SGHAT, CDR2 FQNNGV. This sequence originates from a female donor in good health and CMV-seronegative. Sequencing input: PBMCs. The rearrangement links TRBV11-2 to TRBJ2-5, with TRBD2 as a possible D gene (6 bases). The CDR3 bases are TGTGCCAGCAGCTTAGATCAGAGCGGTGGGTTGACGGGAGTGTGGGAGACCCAGTACTTC. Amino acids: CASSLDQSGGLTGVWETQYF.